A selection of T cell receptor beta chains follows, all from one sample in a study of blood T cells in healthy people across ages. TCRdb recomputed calls from the 5' RACE reads with MiXCR, one row per CDR3 protein. The sample yields about 570,000 distinct CDR3 sequences, about a quarter seen once. Another study also made use of these data, one on T cells of mothers and their children.

Source material: blood. The receptors stem from a boy between 2 and 10 years old in good health. The conserved cysteine and the conserved F or W are not part of the CDR3 here.

TRBJ1-2,TRBV2,ASTSGTAYGYT
TRBJ1-2,TRBV7-8,ASSSWSGVNYGYT
TRBJ1-1,TRBV6-5,ASSLGQAVPVF
.,TRBV15,ATSRESPSQTQY
TRBJ2-2,TRBV7-9,ASSLSDAGELF
TRBJ2-1,TRBV20-1,SASPYNEQF
TRBJ2-3,TRBV29-1,SVEVYTQY
TRBJ1-2,TRBV7-2,ASSLGGGDFGYGYT
TRBJ2-7,TRBV12-3/TRBV12-4,ASRLAGSYEQY
TRBJ2-7,TRBV5-1,ASSLPAGGAEQY
TRBJ2-5,TRBV6-1,ASSRGLAGTQETQY
TRBJ2-5,TRBV7-8,ASSLVGTSWETQY
TRBJ1-1,TRBV19,ASSIGQGKTEAF
TRBJ2-1,TRBV7-4,ASSLVGECRTSGRRYVGNEQF
TRBJ2-6,TRBV3-1,ASSQGGGSGANVLT
TRBJ2-3,TRBV3-1,ASSQLAGGQDTQY
TRBJ2-5,TRBV25-1,ASEDWGALETQY
TRBJ1-5,TRBV6-5,ASSWDGYQPQH
TRBJ2-2,TRBV19,AVRGAGELF
TRBJ1-2,TRBV10-3,AISQGTENYGYT
TRBJ2-2,TRBV6-6,ASSSSENTGELF
TRBJ1-6,TRBV5-1,ASSFVGTTAGNSPLH
TRBJ1-2,TRBV27,ASRRASINYGYT
TRBJ1-1,TRBV7-6,ASSSQNTEAF
TRBJ2-5,TRBV27,ASSLSGTGETQY